This is a list of T cell receptor beta chains from one sample in a study of blood T cell repertoires in COVID-19. Using immunoSEQ multiplex PCR, the repertoire was profiled, and TCRdb retains in-frame clones only, with some absent. The data show about 48,000 clones, more than 75% seen once. The sample was peripheral blood. These receptors were taken from a woman aged 55-70 years with acute or convalescent COVID-19. The CDR3 runs from the conserved cysteine through the conserved F or W. The D gene is left open where the match is weak. Only some rows state a clone size, as once, few, many or a class for expanded clones.

>.|.|TRBJ2-3|TRBV27
CASSLSGSGDTQYF
TGTGCCAGCAGTTTATCGGGGAGCGGAGATACGCAGTATTTT
>TRBD2|.|TRBJ2-1|TRBV30
CAWDPGLAGVGSYNEQFF
TGTGCCTGGGACCCGGGACTAGCGGGAGTAGGTTCCTACAATGAGCAGTTCTTC
>TRBD2|.|TRBJ2-3|TRBV4-3
CASSQGTSGYTDTQYF
TGCGCCAGCAGCCAAGGAACTAGCGGGTACACAGATACGCAGTATTTT
>.|once|TRBJ1-1|TRBV12-3/TRBV12-4
CASMVWGEPEAFF
TGTGCCAGCATGGTCTGGGGCGAACCGGAAGCTTTCTTT
>.|.|TRBJ1-1|TRBV6-5
CASSEIPGTEAFF
TGTGCCAGCAGCGAGATCCCGGGGACTGAAGCTTTCTTT
>.|few|TRBJ1-4|TRBV19
CASSSGEWGTNEKLFF
TGTGCCAGTAGTTCGGGGGAATGGGGAACTAATGAAAAACTGTTTTTT
>TRBD1|.|TRBJ2-4|TRBV6-2/TRBV6-3
CASSYGWDSNWKNIQYF
TGTGCCAGCAGTTACGGTTGGGACAGCAATTGGAAAAACATTCAGTACTTC
>TRBD1|few|TRBJ1-5|TRBV6-2/TRBV6-3
CASSPGQGINQPQHF
TGTGCCAGCAGTCCGGGACAGGGGATCAATCAGCCCCAGCATTTT
>TRBD2|.|TRBJ2-2|TRBV10-3
CAGRGERERDTGELFF
TGTGCGGGAAGGGGAGAGCGGGAGAGGGACACCGGGGAGCTGTTTTTT
>.|.|TRBJ1-2|TRBV5-1
CASSLAATGGGYTF
TGCGCCAGCAGCTTGGCCGCGACAGGAGGAGGCTACACCTTC
>.|.|TRBJ1-5|TRBV6-5
CASKRLGFQPQHF
TGTGCCAGCAAAAGACTAGGCTTTCAGCCCCAGCATTTT
>TRBD1|.|TRBJ1-2|TRBV6-5
CASSYTTGGYGYTF
TGTGCCAGCAGTTATACGACAGGGGGTTATGGCTACACCTTC
>.|.|TRBJ1-2|TRBV3-1/TRBV3-2
CASSPLGAEGYTF
TGTGCCAGCAGCCCTCTGGGAGCAGAGGGCTACACCTTC
>TRBD1|.|TRBJ1-2|TRBV15
CATSRIDREVGYTF
TGTGCCACCAGCAGGATCGACAGGGAGGTTGGCTACACCTTC
>TRBD1|.|TRBJ1-4|TRBV6-5
CASSYGTGEEKLFF
TGTGCCAGCAGTTACGGGACAGGGGAAGAAAAACTGTTTTTT
>.|.|TRBJ1-5|TRBV7-2
CASSLMKGNQPQHF
TGTGCCAGCAGCTTAATGAAGGGGAATCAGCCCCAGCATTTT
>TRBD1|.|TRBJ1-2|TRBV27
CASRMDRARGGYTF
TGTGCCAGCAGGATGGACAGGGCGAGGGGTGGCTACACCTTC
>.|.|TRBJ1-1|TRBV6-6
CASISGEGLNTEAFF
TGTGCCAGCATCTCGGGAGAGGGACTGAACACTGAAGCTTTCTTT
>.|.|TRBJ2-5|TRBV9
CASSVAAGQETQYF
TGTGCCAGCAGCGTAGCGGCGGGGCAAGAGACCCAGTACTTC
>TRBD1|.|TRBJ2-6|TRBV9
CASSVGYRGVDGANVLTF
TGTGCCAGCAGCGTAGGGTACAGGGGAGTGGATGGGGCCAACGTCCTGACTTTC
>.|.|TRBJ1-5|TRBV18
CASSPGQGHQPQHF
TGTGCCAGCTCACCAGGGCAGGGGCATCAGCCCCAGCATTTT
>TRBD2|.|TRBJ2-3|TRBV4-1
CASSPPSGGFTDTQYF
TGCGCCAGCAGCCCTCCTAGCGGGGGATTCACAGATACGCAGTATTTT
>.|.|TRBJ2-1|TRBV14
CASSQGTLSYNEQFF
TGTGCCAGCAGCCAAGGGACACTCTCCTACAATGAGCAGTTCTTC
>TRBD1|.|TRBJ1-3|TRBV29-1
CSVEVGQGSSGNTIYF
TGCAGCGTTGAGGTCGGACAGGGGTCGAGTGGAAACACCATATATTTT
>.|once|TRBJ2-3|TRBV5-1
CASSLGGRYSTDTQYF
TGCGCCAGCAGCTTGGGTGGCAGGTATAGCACAGATACGCAGTATTTT
>TRBD2|.|TRBJ2-1|TRBV7-6
CASSLARGGYNEQFF
TGTGCCAGCAGCTTAGCGCGGGGGGGCTACAATGAGCAGTTCTTC